This T cell receptor (beta chain) was captured in a study of metastatic and nonmetastatic thyroid tumors. TCRdb re-called clones from the PCR reads using MiXCR. The table shows around 6,100 clones, with about 29% occurring only once. Worth noting for this clone: What it recognizes is unknown.

Study-wide results and caveats: Reportedly, malignant thyroid tumors had significantly higher TCR beta diversity than benign nodules, in blood and tumor.

Every patient underwent thyroid surgery untreated. Germline V gives CDR1 MNHNS, CDR2 SASEGT. V lost 8 bases and J lost 8; bases outside the gene matches: 11. This CDR3 is 15 amino acids long. V gene TRBV6-1 combines with J gene TRBJ2-1; 11 bases are a match to TRBD2. The material sequenced was adjacent normal tissue. This clonotype was sampled from a female donor with papillary thyroid cancer or a benign thyroid nodule (not recorded which). Some clones in this sample may be carry-over from other donors' samples. CDR3 amino acids: CASPRLAGWVDEQFF. The CDR3 DNA reads TGTGCCAGCCCCAGACTAGCGGGATGGGTGGATGAGCAGTTCTTC.